This T cell receptor (beta chain) was found in a study of T-cell memory formation after mild COVID-19. The wider study: Largely donor-specific sequence clusters came from a couple of donors. Study-level results: Clones that shrank (day 15 to 85) were balanced CD4/CD8, whereas later expanders leaned CD4+. Largely, contracting CD4+ clones fell within CM and EM, and contracting CD8+ clones within EMRA.

TCRdb re-called the 5' RACE reads with MiXCR, one entry per CDR3 protein. The table includes roughly 180,000 distinct CDR3 sequences, under 14% detected once. The CDR3 is made up of 14 amino acids. CDR1 SNHLY and CDR2 FYNNEI come from the germline V gene. V shed 4 bases and J shed 1 base, with 8 bases lying between them. Details on this clonotype: The target antigen is unknown.

The chain has TRBV2 and TRBJ1-5; D call uncertain. The sample consisted of PBMCs or a T cell subset sorted from them (not recorded which). The receptor comes from a young man who had mild COVID-19 (a few samples of this study predate the infection). Cell type and time point are not known. This CDR3 reads CASSVVQSNQPQHF. CDR3 coding DNA: TGTGCCAGCAGTGTAGTGCAGAGCAATCAGCCCCAGCATTTT. The entire variable domain, with the rest obtained from reference TRBV2 and TRBJ1-5, is as follows: EPEVTQTPSHQVTQMGQEVILRCVPISNHLYFYWYRQILGQKVEFLVSFYNNEISEKSEIFDDQFSVERPDGSNFTLKIRSTKLEDSAMYFCASSVVQSNQPQHFGDGTRLSIL.